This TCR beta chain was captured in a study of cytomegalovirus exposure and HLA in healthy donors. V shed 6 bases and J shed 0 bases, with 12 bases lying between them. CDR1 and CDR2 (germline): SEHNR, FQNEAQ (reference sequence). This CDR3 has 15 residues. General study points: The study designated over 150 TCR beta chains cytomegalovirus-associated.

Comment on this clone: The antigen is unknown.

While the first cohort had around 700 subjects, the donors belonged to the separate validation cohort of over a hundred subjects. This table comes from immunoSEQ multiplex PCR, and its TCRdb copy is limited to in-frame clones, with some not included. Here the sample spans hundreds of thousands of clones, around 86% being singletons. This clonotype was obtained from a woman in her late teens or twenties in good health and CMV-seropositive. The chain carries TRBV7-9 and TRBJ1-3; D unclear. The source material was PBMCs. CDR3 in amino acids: CASRPPGNSGNTIYF. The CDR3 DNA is TGTGCCAGCAGACCCCCGGGGAACTCTGGAAACACCATATATTTT.